These 4 T cell receptor beta chains share one sample of origin, sequenced in a study of T cell responses to AZD1222 COVID-19 vaccine. Only in-frame clones appear in the TCRdb table, and some are missing; sequencing was by immunoSEQ multiplex PCR. The table records under 150,000 clones, approximately 89% of them present only once. The specimen was peripheral blood, collected on day 0 of AZD1222 vaccination. Receptors were obtained from an adult in good health.

This chain joins TRBV4-3 and TRBJ2-3; possibly TRBD2 for D (5 bases). Germline V gene sequence: CDR1 LGHNA, CDR2 YSLEER. The CDR3 runs to 14 residues. The germline V and J ends were trimmed by 3 bases and 2 bases, with 9 bases remaining between them. CDR3 amino acids: CASSQGVNTDTQYF. In nucleotides, the CDR3 is TGCGCCAGCAGCCAGGGAGTCAACACAGATACGCAGTATTTT.

The chain carries TRBV4-1 and TRBJ2-7, with 11 positions matching TRBD2. This CDR3 has 16 amino acids. Per the germline V gene, CDR1 is MGHRA and CDR2 is YSYEKL. J was trimmed by 1 base and V by 0 bases; bases with no gene match: 2. For the CDR3, the DNA is TGCGCCAGCAGCCAAGAAGCTAGCGGGAGGTCCTACGAGCAGTACTTC. This sequence encodes CASSQEASGRSYEQYF.

The chain couples TRBV20-1 to TRBJ2-5; no definite D call. Germline CDR1 DFQATT, CDR2 SNEGSKA (reference sequence). The CDR3 covers 11 residues. V lost 5 bases, J lost 0 bases, and 4 bases lay in between. CDR3 sequence reads: CSARYQETQYF. CDR3 nucleotide sequence: TGCAGTGCTCGGTACCAAGAGACCCAGTACTTC.

V and J are TRBV5-1 and TRBJ2-7; D is perhaps TRBD2 (6 bases). The CDR3 covers 13 residues. V was clipped by 4 bases and J by 9 bases, with 17 bases between them. Germline-derived CDR1 and CDR2 are SGHRS and YFSETQ. CDR3 residues: CASSLRDFERQYF. CDR3 DNA sequence: TGCGCCAGCAGCCTCCGGGACTTTGAACGGCAGTACTTC.